This T cell receptor (beta chain) came from a study of CD8+ T cells in alopecia areata. Lesional scalp punch biopsies and peripheral blood were collected from alopecia areata patients. PBMCs yielded sorted CD4+ and CD8+ T cells. After isolation, RNA underwent reverse transcription to generate cDNA as the sequencing template. The assay was immunoSEQ multiplex PCR, and TCRdb's table has in-frame clones only and misses some. This table has approximately 180,000 clones, approximately 56% appearing once. J was trimmed by 1 base and V by 8 bases; bases with no gene match: 9. The CDR3 length is 15 residues. Germline V gene sequence: CDR1 MNHEY, CDR2 SVGAGI. Study-wide results and limits: Lesional scalp displayed greater clonality than normal scalp, most notably in alopecia totalis/universalis.

As for this clone: Its antigen is unknown.

The chain carries TRBV6-5 and TRBJ2-5; 8 nucleotides line up with TRBD1. Sequenced material: CD4+ T cells sorted from blood, taken at week 0. The receptor was derived from a human donor with alopecia areata. The CDR3 reads CASCRSGTGQETQYF. In DNA form, the CDR3 reads TGTGCCAGCTGCCGGTCGGGGACAGGCCAAGAGACCCAGTACTTC.